This T cell receptor (beta chain) derives from a study of blood T cell repertoires in COVID-19. Study details: T cells, B-cell-depleted T cells, or PBMCs supplied cDNA or gDNA.

In the study's own analysis: How many nucleated cells were present was estimated from reference gene primer amplification. Repertoires were generated with immunoSEQ multiplex PCR, while TCRdb's copy carries only in-frame clones and drops some. That table is the source of V, J and clone size, and D and trimming were worked out from the DNA. This table has fewer than 200,000 clones, 85% to 90% appearing once. Sequencing was performed on peripheral blood. The TCR originated in a woman aged 55 to 70 with acute or convalescent COVID-19.

In DNA form, the CDR3 reads TGTGCCAGCAGCCCTACAGGGGACTCTGGGCAGTTCTTC. It specifies CASSPTGDSGQFF. The chain combines TRBV3-1 (or the pseudogene TRBV3-2) with TRBJ2-1; D may be TRBD1 (7 bases). The V gene lost 4 bases and the J gene lost 12 bases, with 16 bases spanning the gap. The germline V gene has CDR1 LGHDT and CDR2 YNNKEL (reference sequence). The CDR3 is 13 residues long.